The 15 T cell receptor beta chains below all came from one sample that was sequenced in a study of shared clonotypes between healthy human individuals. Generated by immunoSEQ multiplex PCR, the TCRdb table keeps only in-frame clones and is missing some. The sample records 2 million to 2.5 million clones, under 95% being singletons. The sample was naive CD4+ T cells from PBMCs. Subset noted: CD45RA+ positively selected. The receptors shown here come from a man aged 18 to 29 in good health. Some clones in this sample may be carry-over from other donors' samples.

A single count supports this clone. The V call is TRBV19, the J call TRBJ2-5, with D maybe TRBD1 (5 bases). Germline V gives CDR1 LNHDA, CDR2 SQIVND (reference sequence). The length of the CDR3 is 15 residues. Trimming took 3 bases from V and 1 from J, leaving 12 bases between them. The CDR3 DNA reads TGTGCCAGTAGTATGTGGCAGGGAACCCAAGAGACCCAGTACTTC. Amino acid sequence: CASSMWQGTQETQYF. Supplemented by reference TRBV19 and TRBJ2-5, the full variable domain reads DGGITQSPKYLFRKEGQNVTLSCEQNLNHDAMYWYRQDPGQGLRLIYYSQIVNDFQKGDIAEGYSVSREKKESFPLTVTSAQKNPTAFYLCASSMWQGTQETQYFGPGTRLLVL.

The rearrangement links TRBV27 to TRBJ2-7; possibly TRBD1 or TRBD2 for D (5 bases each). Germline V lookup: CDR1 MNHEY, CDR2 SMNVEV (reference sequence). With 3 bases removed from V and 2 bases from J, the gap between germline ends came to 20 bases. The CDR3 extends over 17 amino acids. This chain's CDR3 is CASSLRWPGRMTYEQYF. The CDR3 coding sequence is TGTGCCAGCAGTTTGCGGTGGCCGGGACGGATGACCTACGAGCAGTACTTC.

CDR3 amino acids: CASSSRGASYEQYF. The CDR3 nucleotides are TGCGCCAGCAGCTCTAGAGGGGCCTCCTACGAGCAGTACTTC. The chain joins TRBV5-1 to TRBJ2-7, with D perhaps being TRBD1 or TRBD2 (5 bases each). The CDR3 is 14 amino acids. Germline V lookup: CDR1 SGHRS, CDR2 YFSETQ. The V and J ends lost 3 bases and 0 bases respectively, with 10 bases between them. The variable domain in full, with the rest retrieved from reference TRBV5-1 and TRBJ2-7, is KAGVTQTPRYLIKTRGQQVTLSCSPISGHRSVSWYQQTPGQGLQFLFEYFSETQRNKGNFPGRFSGRQFSNSRSEMNVSTLELGDSALYLCASSSRGASYEQYFGPGTRLTVT.

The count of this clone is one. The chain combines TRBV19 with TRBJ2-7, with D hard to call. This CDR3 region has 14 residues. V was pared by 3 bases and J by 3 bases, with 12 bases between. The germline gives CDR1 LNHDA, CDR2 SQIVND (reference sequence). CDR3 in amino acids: CASSILGGYYEQYF. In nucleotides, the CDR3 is TGTGCCAGTAGTATCCTCGGCGGATACTACGAGCAGTACTTC.

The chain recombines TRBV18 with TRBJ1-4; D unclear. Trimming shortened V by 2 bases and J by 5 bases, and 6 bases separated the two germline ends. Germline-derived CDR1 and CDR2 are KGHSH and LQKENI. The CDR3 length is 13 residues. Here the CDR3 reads CASSPKSNEKLFF. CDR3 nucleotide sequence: TGTGCCAGCTCACCAAAGTCGAATGAAAAACTGTTTTTT.

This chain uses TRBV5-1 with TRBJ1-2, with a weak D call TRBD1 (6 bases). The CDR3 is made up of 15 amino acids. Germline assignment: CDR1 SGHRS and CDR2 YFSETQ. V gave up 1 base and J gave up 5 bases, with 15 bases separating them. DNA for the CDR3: TGCGCCAGCAGCTTGTACCCAGGGGAAAGTTATGGCTACACCTTC. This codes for CASSLYPGESYGYTF.

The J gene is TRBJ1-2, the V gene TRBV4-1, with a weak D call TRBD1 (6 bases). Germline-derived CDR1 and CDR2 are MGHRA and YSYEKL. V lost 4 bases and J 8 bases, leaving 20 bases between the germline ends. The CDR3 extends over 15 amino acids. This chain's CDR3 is CASSPQVGARGGYTF. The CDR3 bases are TGCGCCAGCAGCCCTCAGGTGGGGGCCCGAGGGGGCTACACCTTC.

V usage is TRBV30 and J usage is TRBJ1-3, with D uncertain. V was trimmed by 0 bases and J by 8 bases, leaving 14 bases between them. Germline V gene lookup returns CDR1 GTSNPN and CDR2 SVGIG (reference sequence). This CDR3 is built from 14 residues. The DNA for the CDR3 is TGTGCCTGGAGTGTGGGAACTCCCGGGGACACCATATATTTT. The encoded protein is CAWSVGTPGDTIYF.

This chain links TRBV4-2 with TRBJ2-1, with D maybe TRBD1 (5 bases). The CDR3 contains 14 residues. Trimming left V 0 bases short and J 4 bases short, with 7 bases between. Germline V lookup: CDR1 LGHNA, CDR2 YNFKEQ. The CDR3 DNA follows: TGTGCCAGCAGCCAAGATAGGGGTTACAATGAGCAGTTCTTC. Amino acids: CASSQDRGYNEQFF.

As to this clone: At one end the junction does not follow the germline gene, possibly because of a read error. This CDR3 is CASNNRENAEAFF. Here the CDR3 DNA reads TGTGCCAGCAACAATAGGGAGAACGCTGAAGCTTTCTTT. This rearrangement joins TRBV25-1 to TRBJ1-1; D call uncertain. Germline CDR1 reads MGHDK; CDR2 reads SYGVNS. The CDR3 sequence is 13 residues long.

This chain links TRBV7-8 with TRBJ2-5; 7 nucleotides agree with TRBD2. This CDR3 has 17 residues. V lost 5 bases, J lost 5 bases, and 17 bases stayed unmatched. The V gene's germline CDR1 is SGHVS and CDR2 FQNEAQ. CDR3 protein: CASSRARGAGVNETQYF. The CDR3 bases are TGTGCCAGCAGCAGAGCGCGAGGGGCGGGAGTAAATGAGACCCAGTACTTC. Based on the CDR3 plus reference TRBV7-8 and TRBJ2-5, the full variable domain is GAGVSQSPRYKVAKRGQDVALRCDPISGHVSLFWYQQALGQGPEFLTYFQNEAQLDKSGLPSDRFFAERPEGSVSTLKIQRTQQEDSAVYLCASSRARGAGVNETQYFGPGTRLLVL.

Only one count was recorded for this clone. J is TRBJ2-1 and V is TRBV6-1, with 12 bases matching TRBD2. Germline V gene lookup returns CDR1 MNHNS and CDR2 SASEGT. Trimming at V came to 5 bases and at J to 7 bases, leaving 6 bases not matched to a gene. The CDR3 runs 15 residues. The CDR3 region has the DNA TGTGCCAGCAGTCCTAGCGGGAGGGCCGTGAATGAGCAGTTCTTC. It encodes CASSPSGRAVNEQFF.

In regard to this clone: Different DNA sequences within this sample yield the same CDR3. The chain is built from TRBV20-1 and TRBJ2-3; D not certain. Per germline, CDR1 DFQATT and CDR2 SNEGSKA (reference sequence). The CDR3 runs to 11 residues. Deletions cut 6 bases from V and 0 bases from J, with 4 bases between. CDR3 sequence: CSATSTDTQYF. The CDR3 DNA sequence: TGCAGTGCAACTAGCACAGATACGCAGTATTTT.

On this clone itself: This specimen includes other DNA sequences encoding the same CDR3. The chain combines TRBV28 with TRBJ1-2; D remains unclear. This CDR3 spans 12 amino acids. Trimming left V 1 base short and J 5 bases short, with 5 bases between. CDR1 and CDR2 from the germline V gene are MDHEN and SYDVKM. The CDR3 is CASSLYRYGYTF. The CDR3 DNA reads TGTGCCAGCAGTTTATATAGATATGGCTACACCTTC.

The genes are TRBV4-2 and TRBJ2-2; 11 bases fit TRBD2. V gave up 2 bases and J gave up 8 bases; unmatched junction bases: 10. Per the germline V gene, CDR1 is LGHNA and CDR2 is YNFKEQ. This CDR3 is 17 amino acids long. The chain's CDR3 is CASSQRVAGGPLGELFF. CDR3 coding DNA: TGTGCCAGCAGCCAAAGAGTAGCGGGAGGGCCCCTGGGGGAGCTGTTTTTT.